This entry features one TCR beta chain sequence. What it binds is unknown. Trimming cost V 5 bases and J 12 bases; bases outside gene matches: 6. This CDR3 is 14 amino acids long. The V gene's germline CDR1 is SNHLY and CDR2 FYNNEI. The data were produced by immunoSEQ multiplex PCR, yet TCRdb's version contains in-frame clones alone and is incomplete. There are about 60,000 clones in the sample; around 96% occur only once, and just over 0.9% lies in the top ten. This entry is derived from a study of cytomegalovirus exposure and HLA in healthy donors. Study results and caveats: Specific recognition of CMV antigens was confirmed in vitro for a few chains (all CMV-associated). Subsequent analysis found a tendency for first-cohort TCR clusters to co-occur within the approximately 130 validation repertoires. Most observed TCR sequences were rare, whereas some public TCRs were detected in many donors.

These donors were members of the approximately 110-subject validation cohort, a group separate from the approximately 670-subject first cohort. Sequencing input: PBMCs. This receptor was obtained from a man aged 18 to 29 in good health and CMV-seronegative. The V call is TRBV2, the J call TRBJ2-1, with 14 bases that match TRBD2. Here the CDR3 DNA reads TGTGCCAGCAGTCCTACCGGGACTAGCGGGAGGCAGTTCTTC. Residues: CASSPTGTSGRQFF.